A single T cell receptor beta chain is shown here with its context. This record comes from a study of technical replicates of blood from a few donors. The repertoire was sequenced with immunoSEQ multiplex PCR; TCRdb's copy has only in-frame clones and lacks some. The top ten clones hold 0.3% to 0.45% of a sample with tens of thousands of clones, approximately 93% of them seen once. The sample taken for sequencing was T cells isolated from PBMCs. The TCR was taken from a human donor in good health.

In nucleotides, the CDR3 is TGTGCCAGCAGTCTGGGACTAGCGGCCTACAATGAGCAGTTCTTC. Its translation: CASSLGLAAYNEQFF. This rearrangement joins TRBV27 to TRBJ2-1, with 11 bases matching TRBD2. The germline gives CDR1 MNHEY, CDR2 SMNVEV (reference sequence). After removal of 5 bases from V and 2 bases from J, the junction contained 2 bases not matched to a gene. This CDR3 is built from 15 residues.